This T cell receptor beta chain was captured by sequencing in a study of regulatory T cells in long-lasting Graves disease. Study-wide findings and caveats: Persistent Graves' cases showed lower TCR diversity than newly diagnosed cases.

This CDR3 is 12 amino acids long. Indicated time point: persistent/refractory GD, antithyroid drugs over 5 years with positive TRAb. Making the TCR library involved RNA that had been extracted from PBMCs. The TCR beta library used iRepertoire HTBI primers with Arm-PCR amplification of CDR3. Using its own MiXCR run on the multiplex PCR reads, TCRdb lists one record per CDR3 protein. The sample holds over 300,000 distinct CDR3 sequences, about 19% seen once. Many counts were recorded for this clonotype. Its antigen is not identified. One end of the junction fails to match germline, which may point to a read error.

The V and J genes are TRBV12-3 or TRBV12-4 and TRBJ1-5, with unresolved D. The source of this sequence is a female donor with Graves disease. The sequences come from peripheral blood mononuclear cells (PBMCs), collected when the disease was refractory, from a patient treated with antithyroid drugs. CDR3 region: CASSSSKQPQHF. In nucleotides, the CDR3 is TGTGCCAGCAGCTCGAGCAAGCAGCCCCAGCATTTT.